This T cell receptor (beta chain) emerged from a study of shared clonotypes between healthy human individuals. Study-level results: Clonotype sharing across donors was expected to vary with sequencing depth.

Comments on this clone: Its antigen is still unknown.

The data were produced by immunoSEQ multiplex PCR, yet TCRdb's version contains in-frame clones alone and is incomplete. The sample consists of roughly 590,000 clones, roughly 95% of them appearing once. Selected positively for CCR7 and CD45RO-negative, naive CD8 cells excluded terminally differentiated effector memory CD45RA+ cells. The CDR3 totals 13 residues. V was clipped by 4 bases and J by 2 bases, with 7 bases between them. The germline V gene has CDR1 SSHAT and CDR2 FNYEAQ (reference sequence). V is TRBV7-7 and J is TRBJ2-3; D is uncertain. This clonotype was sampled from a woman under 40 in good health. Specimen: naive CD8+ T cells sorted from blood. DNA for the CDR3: TGTGCCAGCAGCTCGTCCGTCACAGATACGCAGTATTTT. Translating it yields CASSSSVTDTQYF.